This T cell receptor (beta chain) was obtained from a study of T cell repertoires in cytomegalovirus infection. Study context: The authors used CMV epitopes that were HLA-C-restricted (recently identified) and HLA-B-restricted (well studied). A matching HLA type, together with CMV infection, was signaled by public TCR beta signatures.

MiXCR, run by TCRdb on the reads, gives a single entry per CDR3 protein. Among about 310,000 distinct CDR3 sequences listed, approximately 25% were seen once. Trimming left V 4 bases short and J 5 bases short, with 19 bases between. Germline lookup yields CDR1 SGHKS and CDR2 YYEKEE (reference sequence). This CDR3 has 15 amino acids. General observations from the study: The ex vivo response showed dominance by HLA-C-restricted CMV-specific TCR beta clonotypes.

This clonotype was recorded at least ten times. Its antigen is currently unknown. This chain uses TRBV5-5 with TRBJ2-7; tentatively, D is TRBD1 or TRBD2 (6 bases each). The receptor comes from a human donor in good health (CMV status not recorded). Some clones in this sample may be carry-over from other donors' samples. The sample in question was cultured PBMCs, obtained from culture after CMV antigen stimulation. The CDR3 reads CASSRGTEAGNEQYF. The CDR3 bases are TGTGCCAGCAGCAGGGGGACTGAGGCTGGGAACGAGCAGTACTTC.